These 23 T cell receptor beta chains came from one sample sequenced in a study of cytomegalovirus exposure and HLA in healthy donors. Use of 60 Vbeta and 13 Jbeta primers characterized the PCR. The assay was immunoSEQ multiplex PCR, and TCRdb's table has in-frame clones only and misses some. The sample includes about 130,000 clones, approximately 84% of them seen just once. The sample taken for sequencing was PBMCs. The receptors stem from a man aged 18 to 30 in good health and CMV-seropositive.

This chain uses TRBV9 with TRBJ2-7, with 9 bases that match TRBD2. This CDR3 has 15 residues. The V gene end was trimmed by 3 bases and the J gene end by 5 bases; junction bases not matched to a gene: 9. Germline V gives CDR1 SGDLS, CDR2 YYNGEE. The CDR3 DNA reads TGTGCCAGCAGCGGCGGCGGGGGGGCGCGAAACGAGCAGTACTTC. Amino acids: CASSGGGGARNEQYF.

V is TRBV7-9 and J is TRBJ2-1; 11 nucleotides align to TRBD2. CDR1 is SEHNR, CDR2 FQNEAQ, per germline (reference sequence). Losses at the gene ends were 11 bases for V and 7 bases for J; bases not matched to a gene: 7. CDR3 length: 13 residues. The CDR3: CAGGRLAGNEQFF. DNA of the CDR3: TGTGCCGGGGGGAGACTAGCGGGAAATGAGCAGTTCTTC.

The V and J genes are TRBV19 and TRBJ2-7, with 8 positions matching TRBD1. Germline assignment: CDR1 LNHDA and CDR2 SQIVND (reference sequence). V shed 4 bases, J shed 4 bases, and the junction held 9 bases outside the gene matches. This CDR3 has 15 residues. The CDR3 sequence: CASSRGQGVKYEQYF. In DNA form, the CDR3 reads TGTGCCAGTAGTAGAGGACAGGGAGTAAAGTACGAGCAGTACTTC. Together with reference TRBV19 and TRBJ2-7, the CDR3 gives the full variable domain: DGGITQSPKYLFRKEGQNVTLSCEQNLNHDAMYWYRQDPGQGLRLIYYSQIVNDFQKGDIAEGYSVSREKKESFPLTVTSAQKNPTAFYLCASSRGQGVKYEQYFGPGTRLTVT.

The V call is TRBV2, the J call TRBJ2-3; 12 bases fit TRBD2. Germline loops: CDR1 SNHLY, CDR2 FYNNEI. Unmatched junction bases numbered 9, after V lost 5 bases and J lost 6 bases. There are 16 residues in the CDR3. The CDR3 coding sequence is TGTGCCAGCAGTCGGAAGACTAGCGGGAGTGTCGATACGCAGTATTTT. Residues: CASSRKTSGSVDTQYF.

The chain carries TRBV6-1 and TRBJ1-1; D is possibly TRBD1 (6 bases). V shed 6 bases and J shed 8 bases, with 16 bases lying between them. This CDR3 has 13 residues. The V gene's germline CDR1 is MNHNS and CDR2 SASEGT. The CDR3: CASRTLTQGEAFF. The CDR3 DNA sequence: TGTGCCAGCAGGACTCTAACACAGGGAGAAGCTTTCTTT.

The chain links TRBV18 to TRBJ1-1; D uncertain. This CDR3 region has 13 residues. Germline CDR1 is KGHSH and CDR2 is LQKENI. V was shortened by 6 bases and J by 1 base, with 9 bases between the two germline ends. The CDR3 loop is CASSDTQNTEAFF. The CDR3 nucleotides are TGTGCCAGCTCTGACACTCAGAACACTGAAGCTTTCTTT.

This sequence joins TRBV19 and TRBJ2-7, with 7 nucleotides matching TRBD1. This CDR3 contains 18 residues. Germline trimming cut 3 bases from V and 3 bases from J; bases unmatched to any gene: 17. CDR1 and CDR2 from the germline V gene are LNHDA and SQIVND (reference sequence). CDR3 sequence: CASSILPIGRQGVYEQYF. Written as DNA, the CDR3 is TGTGCCAGTAGTATTCTCCCGATCGGTCGACAGGGAGTCTACGAGCAGTACTTC.

The chain is built from TRBV2 and TRBJ2-5; TRBD1 aligns across 9 bases. After removal of 3 bases from V and 14 bases from J, the junction contained 7 bases not matched to a gene. CDR1 and CDR2 from the germline V gene are SNHLY and FYNNEI. The CDR3 spans 12 residues. CDR3: CASSEGQGNIYF. The CDR3 bases are TGTGCCAGCAGTGAGGGACAGGGTAATATATACTTC.

The genes are TRBV5-6 and TRBJ2-1; no definite D call. Germline loops: CDR1 SGHDT, CDR2 YYEEEE. V was cut by 0 bases and J by 8 bases, with 6 bases left in between. The CDR3 consists of 12 residues. CDR3 region: CASSLEHHEQFF. The CDR3 nucleotides read TGTGCCAGCAGCTTGGAGCACCATGAGCAGTTCTTC.

The genes are TRBV15 and TRBJ2-2; D may be TRBD2 (6 bases). CDR3 length: 16 amino acids. The V end was cut by 2 bases, the J end by 6 bases, with 16 bases between. CDR1 and CDR2 from the germline V gene are LNHNV and YYDKDF (reference sequence). CDR3 bases: TGTGCCACCAGCAGACCCCAGACTAGTAAAGCCGGGGAGCTGTTTTTT. Amino acid sequence: CATSRPQTSKAGELFF. Using reference TRBV15 and TRBJ2-2 for the parts outside the CDR3, the full variable domain is DAMVIQNPRYQVTQFGKPVTLSCSQTLNHNVMYWYQQKSSQAPKLLFHYYDKDFNNEADTPDNFQSRRPNTSFCFLDIRSPGLGDTAMYLCATSRPQTSKAGELFFGEGSRLTVL.

The V gene is TRBV9, the J gene TRBJ1-1; TRBD1 agrees at 10 bases. This CDR3 comprises 15 residues. V gave up 3 bases and J gave up 4 bases; unmatched junction bases: 6. Germline V lookup: CDR1 SGDLS, CDR2 YYNGEE. CDR3 DNA sequence: TGTGCCAGCAGCGACAGGGGACAGGGGATCACTGAAGCTTTCTTT. Its protein is CASSDRGQGITEAFF.

The table lists this clone with a count of one. The junction shows a germline mismatch at one end, possibly a read error. The CDR3 reads CSSSQEPGGAFF. CDR3 DNA: TGTTCCAGCAGCCAAGAACCTGGAGGCGCTTTCTTT. The chain employs TRBV7-9 and TRBJ1-1; no clear D gene. The germline V gene encodes CDR1 SEHNR and CDR2 FQNEAQ (reference sequence). There are 12 residues in the CDR3.

This chain links TRBV30 with TRBJ1-2; 7 nucleotides line up with TRBD1. The CDR3 runs 14 residues. V shed 2 bases and J 2 bases; nucleotides not matched to a gene: 5. The germline CDR1 and CDR2 sequences are GTSNPN and SVGIG (reference sequence). In DNA form, the CDR3 reads TGTGCCTGGAGTAGGGGACAGATCAACTATGGCTACACCTTC. It translates to CAWSRGQINYGYTF.

This chain uses TRBV7-2 with TRBJ1-5, with 8 bases lining up with TRBD1. V lost 1 base, J lost 6 bases, and 5 bases stayed unmatched. This CDR3 comprises 15 residues. Germline V gene data show CDR1 as SGHTA and CDR2 as FQGNSA. CDR3 nucleotide sequence: TGTGCCAGCAGCTTAGGAGTACAGGGGGTTCAGCCCCAGCATTTT. Residues: CASSLGVQGVQPQHF.

The CDR3 nucleotides are TGTGCCAGCAGCCAAGAACCGGGACAGGGAGATGAAAAACTGTTTTTT. Its protein product is CASSQEPGQGDEKLFF. The chain uses TRBV5-5 and TRBJ1-4, with 9 bases aligning to TRBD1. With V trimmed by 4 bases and J by 6 bases, 10 bases remained unmatched. Germline values: CDR1 SGHKS, CDR2 YYEKEE (reference sequence). The length of the CDR3 is 16 residues.

The chain carries TRBV15 and TRBJ1-4, with TRBD1 identical over 8 bases. CDR3 length equals 17 residues. Germline loops: CDR1 LNHNV, CDR2 YYDKDF (reference sequence). V lost 1 base and J lost 5; bases outside the gene matches: 9. CDR3 nucleotide sequence: TGTGCCACCAGCAGAGGGCCTGAGGACAGGGTCAATGAAAAACTGTTTTTT. It translates to CATSRGPEDRVNEKLFF.

J is TRBJ2-7 and V is TRBV30; TRBD1 matches 8 bases. The V and J ends lost 2 bases and 4 bases, in that order; junction bases with no gene match: 4. Per germline, CDR1 GTSNPN and CDR2 SVGIG (reference sequence). This CDR3 has 13 amino acids. The CDR3 bases are TGTGCCTGGAGTCAGGGGGCGGTGTACGAGCAGTACTTC. It is translated as CAWSQGAVYEQYF. Supplemented by reference TRBV30 and TRBJ2-7, the full variable domain reads SQTIHQWPATLVQPVGSPLSLECTVEGTSNPNLYWYRQAAGRGLQLLFYSVGIGQISSEVPQNLSASRPQDRQFILSSKKLLLSDSGFYLCAWSQGAVYEQYFGPGTRLTVT.

The gene calls are TRBV6-1 and TRBJ1-6, with TRBD1 matching 7 bases. Germline lookup yields CDR1 MNHNS and CDR2 SASEGT. This CDR3 comprises 14 residues. V lost 4 bases to trimming and J lost 6 bases; unmatched junction nucleotides: 3. The CDR3 loop reads CASSGGQSNSPLHF. The CDR3 DNA is TGTGCCAGCAGTGGGGGACAGTCTAATTCACCCCTCCACTTT.

The V and J genes are TRBV30 and TRBJ1-1; D is ambiguous. Deletions cut 6 bases from V and 1 base from J, with 15 bases between. Germline CDR1 reads GTSNPN; CDR2 reads SVGIG (reference sequence). CDR3 length equals 14 residues. The CDR3 loop reads CACIGIVENTEAFF. The CDR3 DNA follows: TGTGCCTGTATCGGGATTGTCGAGAACACTGAAGCTTTCTTT.

The genes are TRBV5-1 and TRBJ2-2; 12 bases agree with TRBD2. This CDR3 comprises 16 residues. V was clipped by 0 bases and J by 6 bases; unmatched bases: 3. Germline lookup yields CDR1 SGHRS and CDR2 YFSETQ. CDR3 bases: TGCGCCAGCAGCTTGGGACTAGCGGGAGAGGCCGGGGAGCTGTTTTTT. As protein: CASSLGLAGEAGELFF.

V gene TRBV2 combines with J gene TRBJ2-3; a possible D gene is TRBD1 (6 bases). CDR1 is SNHLY and CDR2 is FYNNEI in the germline V gene. The CDR3 contains 14 residues. Between the trimmed V and J ends, which lost 7 bases and 1 base, there was a span of 12 bases. The CDR3 DNA reads as TGTGCCAGCACGGCGCGGACAGGCACAGATACGCAGTATTTT. Its translation: CASTARTGTDTQYF.

The chain couples TRBV27 to TRBJ2-7; possible D gene TRBD2, 7 bases. Germline-derived CDR1 and CDR2 are MNHEY and SMNVEV (reference sequence). The V end lost 3 bases, the J end lost 5 bases, and 14 bases lay between the germline ends. This CDR3 has 14 amino acids. CDR3 DNA: TGTGCCAGCAGTTTGGGGTCGGGGGGCCACGAGCAGTACTTC. It encodes CASSLGSGGHEQYF.

This chain links TRBV27 with TRBJ2-3, with 8 nucleotides matching TRBD2. V lost 0 bases and J lost 0; bases outside the gene matches: 2. Germline assignment: CDR1 MNHEY and CDR2 SMNVEV (reference sequence). CDR3 length: 16 amino acids. This CDR3 reads CASSLSPSGSTDTQYF. DNA of the CDR3: TGTGCCAGCAGTTTATCTCCTAGCGGGAGCACAGATACGCAGTATTTT.